The rows below give T cell receptor beta chains drawn from one sample of a study of T cell responses to AZD1222 COVID-19 vaccine. TCRdb's table, derived via immunoSEQ multiplex PCR, lists solely in-frame clones and lacks some. This sample has 110,000 to 150,000 clones, with 85% to 90% found just once. This sample comprised peripheral blood, obtained on day 0 of AZD1222 vaccination. The origin of the receptors is an adult in good health. Both conserved end residues are part of each CDR3. A D gene is named only where the DNA matches it firmly. Clone size is shown for a subset of rows, as once, few, many or a class of expanded clone.

size: -; length: 13; D: TRBD1; V: TRBV30; J: TRBJ1-4; CDR3: CAWATGVGEKLFF; DNA: TGTGCCTGGGCGACAGGGGTCGGCGAAAAACTGTTTTTT
size: -; length: 15; D: TRBD2; V: TRBV13; J: TRBJ2-7; CDR3: CASSPPGTKTYEQYF; DNA: TGTGCCAGCAGCCCCCCCGGGACTAAGACCTACGAGCAGTACTTC
size: -; length: 14; D: -; V: TRBV2; J: TRBJ1-2; CDR3: CAGRGLGSNYGYTF; DNA: TGTGCCGGCAGAGGGCTGGGGTCTAACTATGGCTACACCTTC
size: -; length: 14; D: -; V: TRBV28; J: TRBJ1-2; CDR3: CASSSGTINYGYTF; DNA: TGTGCCAGCAGTTCCGGGACGATTAACTATGGCTACACCTTC
size: -; length: 13; D: TRBD1; V: TRBV30; J: TRBJ1-2; CDR3: CAWSTTGSYGYTF; DNA: TGTGCCTGGAGTACGACAGGGTCGTATGGCTACACCTTC
size: -; length: 15; D: -; V: TRBV7-8; J: TRBJ1-2; CDR3: CASSLANSLNYGYTF; DNA: TGTGCCAGCAGCTTAGCGAACAGCCTTAACTATGGCTACACCTTC
size: -; length: 13; D: -; V: TRBV12-3/TRBV12-4; J: TRBJ1-4; CDR3: CASSLARWGVLFF; DNA: TGTGCCAGCAGTCTGGCCCGTTGGGGGGTGCTGTTTTTT
size: -; length: 14; D: -; V: TRBV15; J: TRBJ1-3; CDR3: CATSRQGFGNTIYF; DNA: TGTGCCACCAGCAGACAGGGTTTCGGAAACACCATATATTTT
size: -; length: 13; D: -; V: TRBV11-3; J: TRBJ2-5; CDR3: CASSLAGSETQYF; DNA: TGTGCCAGCAGCTTAGCCGGGAGCGAGACCCAGTACTTC
size: once; length: 14; D: TRBD1; V: TRBV27; J: TRBJ1-2; CDR3: CASSLAGTGDGYTF; DNA: TGTGCCAGCAGTTTAGCCGGGACAGGGGATGGCTACACCTTC
size: -; length: 16; D: -; V: TRBV6-2/TRBV6-3; J: TRBJ2-5; CDR3: CASSYPTADALETQYF; DNA: TGTGCCAGCAGTTACCCTACAGCCGACGCCTTAGAGACCCAGTACTTC
size: -; length: 16; D: -; V: TRBV7-9; J: TRBJ2-7; CDR3: CASSLGYGGGRYEQYF; DNA: TGTGCCAGCAGCTTGGGATACGGAGGTGGACGATACGAGCAGTACTTC
size: -; length: 11; D: TRBD1; V: TRBV20-1; J: TRBJ1-2; CDR3: CSADDRGGYTF; DNA: TGCAGTGCTGACGACAGGGGCGGCTACACCTTC
size: once; length: 14; D: -; V: TRBV19; J: TRBJ2-4; CDR3: CASSSTGFKNIQYF; DNA: TGTGCCAGTAGTTCGACGGGGTTCAAAAACATTCAGTACTTC
size: once; length: 15; D: -; V: TRBV19; J: TRBJ2-3; CDR3: CASRPSSAPADTQYF; DNA: TGTGCCAGTCGCCCGAGTTCTGCCCCCGCAGATACGCAGTATTTT
size: -; length: 15; D: -; V: TRBV7-6; J: TRBJ2-5; CDR3: CASSRGGRSQETQYF; DNA: TGTGCCAGCAGCAGGGGAGGAAGGAGTCAAGAGACCCAGTACTTC
size: -; length: 17; D: -; V: TRBV21-1; J: TRBJ1-5; CDR3: CASSPRPPDRFNQPQHF; DNA: TGTGCCAGCAGTCCGAGGCCCCCCGACAGATTCAATCAGCCCCAGCATTTT
size: few; length: 13; D: -; V: TRBV10-3; J: TRBJ1-1; CDR3: CATFRGSNTEAFF; DNA: TGTGCCACCTTCAGGGGATCGAACACTGAAGCTTTCTTT
size: -; length: 14; D: TRBD1; V: TRBV18; J: TRBJ1-1; CDR3: CASSPTGGITEAFF; DNA: TGTGCCAGCTCACCGACAGGGGGAATCACTGAAGCTTTCTTT
size: -; length: 14; D: TRBD1; V: TRBV25-1; J: TRBJ1-1; CDR3: CASRGQGLGTEAFF; DNA: TGTGCCAGCAGAGGACAGGGGCTGGGTACTGAAGCTTTCTTT
size: -; length: 13; D: TRBD1; V: TRBV29-1; J: TRBJ2-7; CDR3: CSVLTGGLYEQYF; DNA: TGCAGCGTTTTAACAGGGGGCCTCTACGAGCAGTACTTC
size: -; length: 13; D: -; V: TRBV30; J: TRBJ2-1; CDR3: CAWTVNVEGKQFF; DNA: TGTGCCTGGACCGTTAATGTGGAGGGAAAGCAGTTCTTC
size: -; length: 15; D: TRBD1; V: TRBV6-5; J: TRBJ1-1; CDR3: CASSPDRGVNTEAFF; DNA: TGTGCCAGCAGTCCGGACAGGGGTGTTAACACTGAAGCTTTCTTT
size: -; length: 18; D: -; V: TRBV19; J: TRBJ1-5; CDR3: CASSIGRQLLWGNQPQHF; DNA: TGTGCCAGTAGTATAGGGAGACAGCTCCTGTGGGGCAATCAGCCCCAGCATTTT
size: -; length: 15; D: -; V: TRBV3-1/TRBV3-2; J: TRBJ1-4; CDR3: CASRASPPTEEKLFF; DNA: TGTGCCAGCAGGGCCAGCCCTCCGACAGAAGAAAAACTGTTTTTT
size: -; length: 15; D: TRBD2; V: TRBV6-5; J: TRBJ2-3; CDR3: CASSWTSGGADTQYF; DNA: TGTGCCAGCAGTTGGACTAGCGGGGGGGCAGATACGCAGTATTTT
size: -; length: 13; D: TRBD2; V: TRBV12-3/TRBV12-4; J: TRBJ2-3; CDR3: CASSLGTRTAQYF; DNA: TGTGCCAGCAGTTTGGGGACTAGGACCGCGCAGTATTTT
size: -; length: 18; D: -; V: TRBV2; J: TRBJ1-3; CDR3: CASSEALNGGRVGNTIYF; DNA: TGTGCCAGCAGTGAAGCCCTAAATGGGGGGCGCGTCGGAAACACCATATATTTT
size: -; length: 15; D: -; V: TRBV3-1/TRBV3-2; J: TRBJ1-2; CDR3: CASSLIEGGNYGYTF; DNA: TGTGCCAGCAGCCTGATAGAGGGTGGAAACTATGGCTACACCTTC
size: -; length: 17; D: TRBD2; V: TRBV14; J: TRBJ2-3; CDR3: CASSQVTAGGPTDTQYF; DNA: TGTGCCAGCAGCCAAGTGACGGCGGGAGGGCCCACAGATACGCAGTATTTT
size: once; length: 13; D: TRBD1; V: TRBV6-4; J: TRBJ1-1; CDR3: CASSERQGTEAFF; DNA: TGTGCCAGCAGTGAGAGACAGGGCACTGAAGCTTTCTTT
size: -; length: 15; D: -; V: TRBV5-1; J: TRBJ2-7; CDR3: CASSYGGGISYEQYF; DNA: TGCGCCAGCAGCTACGGGGGCGGAATCTCCTACGAGCAGTACTTC
size: -; length: 15; D: TRBD2; V: TRBV5-1; J: TRBJ2-7; CDR3: CASSLVAGGTYEQYF; DNA: TGCGCCAGCAGCTTGGTGGCGGGAGGTACCTACGAGCAGTACTTC
size: -; length: 16; D: TRBD1; V: TRBV7-9; J: TRBJ1-1; CDR3: CASSTGQGRFDAEAFF; DNA: TGTGCCAGCAGCACGGGACAGGGAAGATTTGACGCTGAAGCTTTCTTT
size: -; length: 13; D: -; V: TRBV29-1; J: TRBJ2-1; CDR3: CSVEALNYNEQFF; DNA: TGCAGCGTTGAGGCGCTGAACTACAATGAGCAGTTCTTC
size: -; length: 16; D: TRBD1; V: TRBV27; J: TRBJ2-3; CDR3: CASREDGQGGPDTQYF; DNA: TGTGCCAGCAGAGAAGACGGACAGGGTGGCCCAGATACGCAGTATTTT
size: once; length: 12; D: -; V: TRBV10-2; J: TRBJ2-5; CDR3: CASSEREETQYF; DNA: TGCGCCAGCAGTGAGCGGGAAGAGACCCAGTACTTC
size: -; length: 14; D: -; V: TRBV18; J: TRBJ1-2; CDR3: CASSPGTDNYGYTF; DNA: TGTGCCAGCTCACCCGGGACCGACAACTATGGCTACACCTTC
size: -; length: 15; D: TRBD1; V: TRBV18; J: TRBJ2-7; CDR3: CASSPRGQGDYEQYF; DNA: TGTGCCAGCTCACCACGGGGACAGGGGGATTACGAGCAGTACTTC
size: -; length: 13; D: -; V: TRBV5-1; J: TRBJ1-1; CDR3: CASNFQGKTEAFF; DNA: TGCGCCAGCAACTTCCAGGGGAAGACTGAAGCTTTCTTT
size: -; length: 16; D: -; V: TRBV7-9; J: TRBJ2-2; CDR3: CASSSPLQGYTGELFF; DNA: TGTGCCAGCAGCTCCCCCTTGCAGGGTTACACCGGGGAGCTGTTTTTT
size: once; length: 16; D: -; V: TRBV4-2; J: TRBJ1-3; CDR3: CASSPESGAPGNTIYF; DNA: TGTGCCAGCAGCCCCGAATCGGGGGCGCCTGGAAACACCATATATTTT
size: -; length: 13; D: -; V: TRBV6-6; J: TRBJ1-2; CDR3: CASREGVGYGYTF; DNA: TGTGCCAGCCGGGAGGGGGTTGGGTACGGCTACACCTTC
size: -; length: 18; D: TRBD2; V: TRBV27; J: TRBJ2-1; CDR3: CASRDAGLAGGRYNEQFF; DNA: TGTGCCAGCAGAGATGCTGGACTAGCGGGAGGGAGGTACAATGAGCAGTTCTTC
size: few; length: 13; D: -; V: TRBV16; J: TRBJ1-1; CDR3: CASSQLMNTEAFF; DNA: TGTGCCAGCAGCCAACTTATGAACACTGAAGCTTTCTTT
size: -; length: 11; D: -; V: TRBV11-2; J: TRBJ2-7; CDR3: CASSSSYEQYF; DNA: TGTGCCAGCAGCTCATCCTACGAGCAGTACTTC
size: -; length: 15; D: -; V: TRBV28; J: TRBJ1-2; CDR3: CASNIYGEGFYGYTF; DNA: TGTGCCAGCAACATATACGGTGAGGGGTTCTATGGCTACACCTTC
size: -; length: 13; D: -; V: TRBV12-3/TRBV12-4; J: TRBJ2-7; CDR3: CASRDNPPGEQYF; DNA: TGTGCCAGCAGAGATAACCCGCCGGGCGAGCAGTACTTC
size: -; length: 10; D: -; V: TRBV6-5; J: TRBJ1-1; CDR3: CASGGRLAFF; DNA: TGTGCCAGCGGGGGACGGTTGGCTTTCTTT
size: -; length: 14; D: -; V: TRBV7-2; J: TRBJ1-2; CDR3: CASSLDPGDYGYTF; DNA: TGTGCCAGCAGCTTAGATCCGGGGGACTATGGCTACACCTTC
size: -; length: 15; D: TRBD2; V: TRBV7-3; J: TRBJ2-1; CDR3: CASSTPPGLAPEQFF; DNA: TGTGCCAGCAGCACACCTCCGGGACTAGCGCCTGAGCAGTTCTTC